The 19 T cell receptor beta chains below all came from one sample that was sequenced in a study of blood T cell repertoires in COVID-19. Assay used: immunoSEQ multiplex PCR; TCRdb lists only in-frame clones, some missing. The repertoire holds under 250,000 clones, with about four fifths as singletons. Sequenced material: peripheral blood. The source is a woman under 30 with acute or convalescent COVID-19.

CDR3 region: CASSAGLADTDTQYF. Here the CDR3 DNA reads TGTGCCAGCAGCGCGGGACTAGCGGACACAGATACGCAGTATTTT. The chain uses TRBV9 and TRBJ2-3; 11 bases line up with TRBD2. With V trimmed by 3 bases and J by 2 bases, 2 bases remained unmatched. Germline V gives CDR1 SGDLS, CDR2 YYNGEE. This CDR3 contains 15 residues.

V usage is TRBV30 and J usage is TRBJ2-7; D not certain. Germline CDR1 GTSNPN, CDR2 SVGIG (reference sequence). V was clipped by 5 bases and J by 5 bases, with 10 bases between them. This CDR3 is 11 amino acids long. The CDR3 DNA follows: TGTGCCTGGGGCTCGGGTAACGAGCAGTACTTC. It translates to CAWGSGNEQYF.

The V call is TRBV10-3, the J call TRBJ1-1; D unclear. Per the germline V gene, CDR1 is ENHRY and CDR2 is SYGVKD. Trimming shortened V by 4 bases and J by 1 base, and 7 bases separated the two germline ends. This CDR3 has 13 amino acids. The CDR3 bases are TGTGCCATCAGTGGCCAGTCGAACACTGAAGCTTTCTTT. This gives the protein CAISGQSNTEAFF.

The chain has TRBV19 and TRBJ1-1, with D tentatively TRBD1 (5 bases). There are 17 residues in the CDR3. Germline-derived CDR1 and CDR2 are LNHDA and SQIVND (reference sequence). Trimming took off 2 bases at V and 4 bases at J, with 20 bases between the two ends. The CDR3 loop is CASSIRIRGGFGTEAFF. In nucleotides, the CDR3 is TGTGCCAGTAGTATAAGGATTAGGGGAGGTTTCGGCACTGAAGCTTTCTTT.

The chain combines TRBV3-1 (or the pseudogene TRBV3-2) with TRBJ2-5, with TRBD1 as a possible D gene (5 bases). This CDR3 is 16 amino acids long. Germline V gene lookup returns CDR1 LGHDT and CDR2 YNNKEL (reference sequence). Trimming left V 1 base short and J 2 bases short, with 14 bases between. The CDR3 loop reads CASSQADRIIQETQYF. CDR3 nucleotide sequence: TGTGCCAGCAGCCAAGCTGACAGAATCATACAAGAGACCCAGTACTTC.

The rearrangement links TRBV11-2 to TRBJ2-1; 8 bases agree with TRBD1. J lost 7 bases, V lost 1 base, and 6 bases had no gene match. Germline V gene sequence: CDR1 SGHAT, CDR2 FQNNGV. The length of the CDR3 is 15 residues. CDR3 bases: TGTGCCAGCAGCTTAGTTGCAGGGGGCTTTAATGAGCAGTTCTTC. This encodes CASSLVAGGFNEQFF.

V and J are TRBV24-1 and TRBJ1-5; D is unclear. V shed 3 bases and J shed 1 base, with 12 bases lying between them. This CDR3 comprises 16 residues. Per the germline V gene, CDR1 is KGHDR and CDR2 is SFDVKD. The CDR3 sequence is CATSDPPLRSNQPQHF. CDR3 DNA: TGTGCCACCAGTGATCCCCCCCTCCGGAGCAATCAGCCCCAGCATTTT.

The chain has TRBV24-1 and TRBJ2-7, with D possibly matching TRBD2 (6 bases). This CDR3 comprises 14 residues. The germline V gene encodes CDR1 KGHDR and CDR2 SFDVKD. Trimming pared 3 bases from V and 5 bases from J, leaving 13 bases between. In nucleotides, the CDR3 is TGTGCCACCAGTGATGGTGGAGGGCTAGACGAGCAGTACTTC. Translation: CATSDGGGLDEQYF.

This sequence joins TRBV5-1 and TRBJ2-7; perhaps TRBD1 as D (6 bases). Trimming pared 1 base from V and 0 bases from J, leaving 11 bases between. Germline assignment: CDR1 SGHRS and CDR2 YFSETQ. The CDR3 contains 15 residues. CDR3 residues: CASSLTGPYSYEQYF. Here the CDR3 DNA reads TGCGCCAGCAGCTTGACAGGGCCCTACTCCTACGAGCAGTACTTC.

In its sample, this clone was seen a few times. J is TRBJ2-1 and V is TRBV5-4; 10 nucleotides match TRBD2. Trimming removed 4 bases from V and 3 bases from J; junction bases left unmatched: 4. CDR3 size: 15 residues. The germline V gene encodes CDR1 SGHNT and CDR2 YYREEE (reference sequence). The chain's CDR3 is CASSSGGEVYNEQFF. The DNA for the CDR3 is TGTGCCAGCAGCAGCGGGGGGGAGGTCTACAATGAGCAGTTCTTC.

J is TRBJ2-1 and V is TRBV7-9, with 7 bases aligning to TRBD1. CDR1 is SEHNR, CDR2 FQNEAQ, per germline (reference sequence). Germline trimming cut 4 bases from V and 2 bases from J; bases unmatched to any gene: 5. CDR3 length equals 15 residues. The CDR3 nucleotides read TGTGCCAGCAGCTCACAGGGGACCCCCTACAATGAGCAGTTCTTC. Translating gives CASSSQGTPYNEQFF. Based on the CDR3 plus reference TRBV7-9 and TRBJ2-1, the full variable domain is DTGVSQNPRHKITKRGQNVTFRCDPISEHNRLYWYRQTLGQGPEFLTYFQNEAQLEKSRLLSDRFSAERPKGSFSTLEIQRTEQGDSAMYLCASSSQGTPYNEQFFGPGTRLTVL.

This clone was observed at least ten times. The chain uses TRBV2 and TRBJ1-2; the D is unclear. Trimming shortened V by 0 bases and J by 8 bases, and 13 bases separated the two germline ends. Germline-derived CDR1 and CDR2 are SNHLY and FYNNEI. The CDR3 covers 14 residues. Here the CDR3 DNA reads TGTGCCAGCAGTGAAGCGCAACACATCGGGGGCTACACCTTC. Translation gives CASSEAQHIGGYTF.

J is TRBJ2-1 and V is TRBV25-1; 7 bases agree with TRBD1. There are 11 residues in the CDR3. V gave up 8 bases and J gave up 7 bases; unmatched junction bases: 2. Germline V CDR1 and CDR2: MGHDK, SYGVNS. Here the CDR3 reads CASRQGNEQFF. DNA for the CDR3: TGTGCCAGCCGACAGGGTAATGAGCAGTTCTTC.

V gene TRBV28 combines with J gene TRBJ2-2; 9 bases line up with TRBD1. Germline values: CDR1 MDHEN, CDR2 SYDVKM. This CDR3 region has 16 residues. V shed 5 bases, J shed 4 bases, and the junction held 8 bases outside the gene matches. In DNA, the CDR3 is TGTGCCAGCAGTGGGGGCGGGACAGGGTTCACCGGGGAGCTGTTTTTT. Amino acids: CASSGGGTGFTGELFF.

This sequence joins TRBV6-2 or TRBV6-3 and TRBJ1-2; D gene unclear. The V end was cut by 7 bases, the J end by 4 bases, with 22 bases between. CDR3 length: 16 amino acids. Germline CDR1 is MNHEY and CDR2 is SVGEGT. The CDR3 reads CASTPGGSPAGYGYTF. DNA of the CDR3: TGTGCCAGCACCCCGGGAGGGAGCCCTGCTGGCTATGGCTACACCTTC.

The chain is built from TRBV9 and TRBJ2-5, with 8 bases that match TRBD1. The ends lost 0 bases at V and 5 bases at J; junction bases unmatched: 3. The CDR3 has 14 amino acids. Germline lookup yields CDR1 SGDLS and CDR2 YYNGEE. CDR3 nucleotide sequence: TGTGCCAGCAGCGTAGGACAGGGGCGGGAGACCCAGTACTTC. It codes for CASSVGQGRETQYF.

This clone has just a few counts. One end of the junction is discordant with germline, which a read error may explain. V and J are TRBV6-5 and TRBJ1-2; no definite D call. The CDR3 length is 15 residues. The germline CDR1 and CDR2 sequences are MNHEY and SVGAGI. DNA for the CDR3: TGTGCCAGCAGTGACTCCGTCTGGAGGTACTATGGCTACACCTTC. Residues: CASSDSVWRYYGYTF.

The chain carries TRBV5-1 and TRBJ1-2; a possible D gene is TRBD1 (6 bases). Germline assignment: CDR1 SGHRS and CDR2 YFSETQ. V gave up 4 bases and J gave up 0 bases, with 13 bases separating them. CDR3 size: 15 residues. For the CDR3, the DNA is TGCGCCAGCAGCGACCAGACAGGAGCTAACTATGGCTACACCTTC. Its translation: CASSDQTGANYGYTF.

The chain employs TRBV21-1 and TRBJ1-4. TRBV21-1 is a pseudogene. CDR3 length: 16 amino acids. Written as DNA, the CDR3 is TGTGCCAGCAGGGTGTCGCTTCCCCGAACGGTTGAAAAACTGTTTTTT. It encodes CASRVSLPRTVEKLFF.